This TCR beta chain was sequenced during a study of blood T cell repertoires in COVID-19. The overall study: Acute and convalescent COVID-19 samples came from the United States, Italy and Spain.

This CDR3 is built from 14 residues. The Seattle site enrolled patients during active infection and followed them longitudinally. Methods used by the authors: Amplifying reference gene primers gave estimates of nucleated cell counts. Profiling relied on immunoSEQ multiplex PCR, and the TCRdb table lists in-frame clones only, not all of them. V and J calls and clone size are copied from that table; D and trimming were computed from the DNA. The table records 150,000 to 200,000 clones, 85% to 90% of them present only once. The source material was peripheral blood. This rearrangement joins TRBV21-1 to TRBJ1-5; whether TRBD1, the table's D call, matches the DNA was not checked. TRBV21-1 is reported as a pseudogene. The TCR originated in a woman aged 55-70 years with COVID-19, enrolled during active disease. The CDR3 DNA reads as TGTGCCAGCAGCAAAGGTAGGGGGCATCAGCCCCAGCATTTT. Protein product: CASSKGRGHQPQHF.